These T cell receptor beta chains were read from a single sample in a study of cytomegalovirus exposure and HLA in healthy donors. Profiling relied on immunoSEQ multiplex PCR, and the TCRdb table lists in-frame clones only, not all of them. The sample yields 150,000 to 200,000 clones, around four fifths seen once. Sequences were obtained from PBMCs. Receptor source: a male donor in good health and CMV-seronegative. Both conserved end residues are part of each CDR3. A D gene is named only where the DNA matches it firmly. Size is stated for part of the rows, as once, few or many counts, or as a class when the clone is expanded.

clone size	D gene	V gene	CDR3 length	J gene	CDR3 DNA	CDR3 protein
NA	TRBD2	TRBV4-2	17	TRBJ2-5	TGTGCCAGCAGCCAAGAGCCGATCTCAGCGGGGGGAGAGACCCAGTACTTC	CASSQEPISAGGETQYF
NA	TRBD2	TRBV19	13	TRBJ2-3	TGTGCCAGTACAATCACTAGCGAGGATACGCAGTATTTT	CASTITSEDTQYF
NA	NA	TRBV4-2	18	TRBJ1-5	TGTGCCAGCAGCCAAGATGGCCACTACCTAGATAGCAATCAGCCCCAGCATTTT	CASSQDGHYLDSNQPQHF
NA	TRBD1	TRBV19	14	TRBJ1-5	TGTGCCAGTAGTTGGACAGGGCCCAATCAGCCCCAGCATTTT	CASSWTGPNQPQHF
NA	NA	TRBV5-6	13	TRBJ2-3	TGTGCCAGCAGCGAGCGGTTCACAGATACGCAGTATTTT	CASSERFTDTQYF
NA	TRBD2	TRBV5-6	16	TRBJ2-1	TGTGCCAGCAGCTCTCCTCCGGGACTAGCGGGCAATGAGCAGTTCTTC	CASSSPPGLAGNEQFF
NA	NA	TRBV6-1	13	TRBJ2-5	TGTGCCAGCAGTGTCCGGGGGGCAGAGACCCAGTACTTC	CASSVRGAETQYF
NA	NA	TRBV11-2	15	TRBJ2-7	TGTGCCAGCAGCTTACCGCCGTATTCGGGGTACGAGCAGTACTTC	CASSLPPYSGYEQYF
NA	TRBD2	TRBV2	14	TRBJ2-3	TGTGCCAGCAACCGGGACTACGCCACAGATACGCAGTATTTT	CASNRDYATDTQYF
few	NA	TRBV28	16	TRBJ2-4	TGTGCCAGCAGCCGAACCAGAGGGCTAGCCAAAAACATTCAGTACTTC	CASSRTRGLAKNIQYF
NA	NA	TRBV7-9	17	TRBJ1-5	TGTGCCAGCACCTCCGCCACAGGGTCTTGGGGCAATCAGCCCCAGCATTTT	CASTSATGSWGNQPQHF
NA	TRBD2	TRBV4-3	14	TRBJ2-7	TGCGCCAGCAGCCAAGGGCGGGAGCGGTACGAGCAGTACTTC	CASSQGRERYEQYF
NA	TRBD2	TRBV2	17	TRBJ2-7	TGTGCCAGCAGTAACGGAAGGACTAGCGGGGGGTCCTACGAGCAGTACTTC	CASSNGRTSGGSYEQYF
NA	TRBD1	TRBV6-5	15	TRBJ1-2	TGTGCCAGCTCGGGACAGGGAGGAACTAACTATGGCTACACCTTC	CASSGQGGTNYGYTF
NA	NA	TRBV6-5	14	TRBJ1-4	TGTGCCAGCAGTTACGCGCGGAATAATGAAAAACTGTTTTTT	CASSYARNNEKLFF
NA	TRBD2	TRBV11-2	13	TRBJ2-1	TGTGCCAGCATGCTAGCGGGAGGCAATGAGCAGTTCTTC	CASMLAGGNEQFF
NA	NA	TRBV10-1	15	TRBJ1-1	TGCGCCAGCAGTGACCTAAGTCGTAGGGAGGGGGGGGCTTTCTTT	CASSDLSRREGGAFF
NA	NA	TRBV9	14	TRBJ2-7	TGTGCCAGCAGCGTAGGTAGCGACGCCTACGAGCAGTACTTC	CASSVGSDAYEQYF
NA	TRBD2	TRBV7-2	16	TRBJ2-7	TGTGCCAGCAGCGCTGGACTAGCGGGGGACCGCTACGAGCAGTACTTC	CASSAGLAGDRYEQYF
NA	NA	TRBV28	14	TRBJ1-5	TGTGCCAGCAGTTTATGGGGGCTGGGTCAGCCCCAGCATTTT	CASSLWGLGQPQHF
NA	NA	TRBV21-1	14	TRBJ2-7	TGTGCCAGCAGCACCATAGACAGCTTCTACGAGCAGTACTTC	CASSTIDSFYEQYF
NA	TRBD2	TRBV30	16	TRBJ2-1	TGTGCCTGGAGTGTAATAGTGGGAGGGCCATCTGGCGAGCAGTTCTTC	CAWSVIVGGPSGEQFF
NA	TRBD2	TRBV28	15	TRBJ2-3	TGTGCCAGCAGTGACCGACTAGCGGGAGTAGATACGCAGTATTTT	CASSDRLAGVDTQYF
NA	TRBD2	TRBV5-4	18	TRBJ2-2	TGTGCCAGCAGCACCGGGACTAGCGGGGGAATCGGCACCGGGGAGCTGTTTTTT	CASSTGTSGGIGTGELFF
NA	NA	TRBV7-2	14	TRBJ2-5	TGTGCCAGCAGCCCAGAGGGGGGGGCAGAGACCCAGTACTTC	CASSPEGGAETQYF
few	TRBD2	TRBV30	14	TRBJ2-1	TGTGCCACCAGGACTAGCGGGAGATACAATGAGCAGTTCTTC	CATRTSGRYNEQFF
once	TRBD2	TRBV2	13	TRBJ2-7	TGTGCCAGCAGCACGGGACTAGCATTCGAGCAGTACTTC	CASSTGLAFEQYF
NA	TRBD1	TRBV4-3	16	TRBJ1-6	TGCGCCAGCAGCCAAGGATGGGACAGGGGAACTTCACCCCTCCACTTT	CASSQGWDRGTSPLHF
few	TRBD1	TRBV11-2	17	TRBJ2-2	TGTGCCAGCAGCTTTGACCCCCGGACAGGAGTAACCGGGGAGCTGTTTTTT	CASSFDPRTGVTGELFF
NA	TRBD1	TRBV15	18	TRBJ2-2	TGTGCCACCAGCAGAGTTAACACCCAGGGGGCCTACACCGGGGAGCTGTTTTTT	CATSRVNTQGAYTGELFF
NA	NA	TRBV11-3	13	TRBJ2-2	TGTGCCAGCAGCTTAGGATCGGACAGGAGGGTGTTTTTT	CASSLGSDRRVFF
NA	NA	TRBV19	13	TRBJ1-5	TGTGCCAGTAGTCCGACAGAGGCCCAGCCCCAGCATTTT	CASSPTEAQPQHF
NA	NA	TRBV7-2	14	TRBJ1-3	TGTGCCAGCAGCCAGGGTTTCGAAGGAAACACCATATATTTT	CASSQGFEGNTIYF
NA	TRBD2	TRBV5-1	16	TRBJ2-3	TGCGCCAGCAGCTCCCAACTAGCGGCAAGCACAGATACGCAGTATTTT	CASSSQLAASTDTQYF
few	NA	TRBV27	14	TRBJ1-6	TGTGCCAGCAGTTTAAAGGGCGGGGAGACACCCCTCCACTTT	CASSLKGGETPLHF
NA	TRBD2	TRBV11-2	15	TRBJ2-1	TGTGCCAGCACCACCCTAGCGGGTTCCTACAATGAGCAGTTCTTC	CASTTLAGSYNEQFF
NA	NA	TRBV7-3	14	TRBJ1-6	TGTGCCAGCAGCTTATCCGGAGACGGCGCACCCCTCCACTTT	CASSLSGDGAPLHF
few	TRBD1	TRBV5-6	16	TRBJ2-3	TGTGCCAGCAGCTTGTCCGGGACAGGCACCACAGATACGCAGTATTTT	CASSLSGTGTTDTQYF
NA	NA	TRBV2	13	TRBJ2-5	TGTGCCAGCAGATACGGGCGGGGAGAGACCCAGTACTTC	CASRYGRGETQYF
few	NA	TRBV19	12	TRBJ2-2	TGTGCGAGCGCCTGGAACACCGGGGAGCTGTTTTTT	CASAWNTGELFF
NA	TRBD2	TRBV4-3	22	TRBJ2-7	TGCGCCAGCAGCCAAGACTCCCGGGACAGGGGCCAACTAGCGGGAGGGTACTACGAGCAGTACTTC	CASSQDSRDRGQLAGGYYEQYF
NA	NA	TRBV6-1	15	TRBJ1-5	TGTGCCACCGAGGGTATGGGTTATAGCAATCAGCCCCAGCATTTT	CATEGMGYSNQPQHF
NA	TRBD1	TRBV4-2	17	TRBJ1-4	TGTGCCAGCAGCCAAGACGGGAAGGGGGCGGGACGCGAAAAACTGTTTTTT	CASSQDGKGAGREKLFF
NA	TRBD1	TRBV4-2	16	TRBJ1-2	TGTGCCAGCAGCCCACTCACCGACAGGGACACCTATGGCTACACCTTC	CASSPLTDRDTYGYTF
NA	TRBD1	TRBV28	14	TRBJ1-4	TGTGCCAGCAGTCCGACAGGGAGGTACGAAAAACTGTTTTTT	CASSPTGRYEKLFF
NA	NA	TRBV6-6	16	TRBJ2-7	TGTGCCAGCAGTCTGTCGCCTTTGGGACACTACTACGAGCAGTACTTC	CASSLSPLGHYYEQYF
once	NA	TRBV5-5	13	TRBJ1-2	TGTGCCAGCAGCTTGCCCGACACGTGGCACTACACCTTC	CASSLPDTWHYTF